This TCR beta chain was retrieved from a study of CD8 T cells in Susac syndrome. The CDR3 spans 15 residues. V lost 7 bases, J lost 5 bases, and 9 bases stayed unmatched. The germline V gene has CDR1 SNHLY and CDR2 FYNNEI. Reverse transcription of roughly 0.5 to 1 ug RNA used random hexamers. MiXCR, run by TCRdb on the immunoSEQ multiplex PCR reads, gives a single entry per CDR3 protein. This sample has 150,000 to 200,000 distinct CDR3 sequences, with roughly 92% found just once. Controls matched for age and sex were healthy donors. The receptor comes from a human donor in good health. Sequenced sample: CD4+ T cells from PBMCs. The chain couples TRBV2 to TRBJ2-3; 10 nucleotides match TRBD2. CDR3 sequence reads: CASTSSGGRGDTQYF. CDR3 DNA sequence: TGTGCCAGCACCTCTAGCGGGGGTAGAGGAGATACGCAGTATTTT.